This TCR beta chain was sequenced for a study of immune evolution from preneoplasia to lung adenocarcinoma. The V gene's germline CDR1 is MDHEN and CDR2 SYDVKM. V shed 4 bases, J shed 6 bases, and the junction held 9 bases outside the gene matches. The CDR3 loop spans 15 amino acids. Findings and caveats of the study: Top clone frequencies peaked in normal lung, apparently declining through invasive adenocarcinoma. T cell clonality was higher in KRAS-mutant than EGFR-mutant or wild-type nodules.

H&E slides confirmed each diagnosis, reviewed by two pathologists independently. Macro-dissection enriched premalignant or tumor cells before nucleic acid extraction. The assay was immunoSEQ multiplex PCR, and TCRdb's table has in-frame clones only and misses some. The data hold fewer than 6,000 clones, with roughly 90% observed a single time. A remark on this clone: What it recognizes is unknown.

The sequencing sample was made of FFPE atypical adenomatous hyperplasia tissue from the lung. The subset was: atypical adenomatous hyperplasia (AAH), lung preneoplasia. The source is a person aged 65 to 79 with lung adenocarcinoma. The gene calls are TRBV28 and TRBJ1-1; 9 bases map to TRBD1. Here the CDR3 DNA reads TGTGCCAGCAGTTCCCAACAGGGGGCATTGTCTGAAGCTTTCTTT. This sequence encodes CASSSQQGALSEAFF.